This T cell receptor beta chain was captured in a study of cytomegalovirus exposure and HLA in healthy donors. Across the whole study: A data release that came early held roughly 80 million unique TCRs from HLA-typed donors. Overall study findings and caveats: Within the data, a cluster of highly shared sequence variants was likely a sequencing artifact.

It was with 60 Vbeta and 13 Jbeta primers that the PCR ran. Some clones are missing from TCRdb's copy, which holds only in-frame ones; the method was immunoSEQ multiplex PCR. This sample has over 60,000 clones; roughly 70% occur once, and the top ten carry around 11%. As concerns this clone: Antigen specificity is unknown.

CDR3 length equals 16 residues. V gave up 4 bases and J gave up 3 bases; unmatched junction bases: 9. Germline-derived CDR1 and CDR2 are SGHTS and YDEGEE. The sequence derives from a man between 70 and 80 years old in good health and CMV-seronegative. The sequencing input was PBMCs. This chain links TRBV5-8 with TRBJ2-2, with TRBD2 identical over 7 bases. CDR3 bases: TGTGCCAGCAGCCTGGAGAGGGGAGGGGACACCGGGGAGCTGTTTTTT. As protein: CASSLERGGDTGELFF.